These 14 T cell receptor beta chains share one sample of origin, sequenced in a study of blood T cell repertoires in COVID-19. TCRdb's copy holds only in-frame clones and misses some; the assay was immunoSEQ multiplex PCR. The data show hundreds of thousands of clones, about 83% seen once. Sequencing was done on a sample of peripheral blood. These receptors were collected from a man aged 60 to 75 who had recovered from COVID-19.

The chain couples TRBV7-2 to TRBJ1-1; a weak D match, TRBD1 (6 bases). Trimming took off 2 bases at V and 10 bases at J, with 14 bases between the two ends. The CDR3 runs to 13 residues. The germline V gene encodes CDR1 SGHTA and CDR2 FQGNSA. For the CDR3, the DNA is TGTGCCAGCAGCTTAATGTCACAGGGCTTAGCTTTCTTT. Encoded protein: CASSLMSQGLAFF.

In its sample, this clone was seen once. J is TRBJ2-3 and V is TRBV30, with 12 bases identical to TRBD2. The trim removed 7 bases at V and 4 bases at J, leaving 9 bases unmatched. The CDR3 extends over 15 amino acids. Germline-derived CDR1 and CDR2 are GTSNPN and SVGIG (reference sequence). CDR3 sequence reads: CASSLTSGRSDTQYF. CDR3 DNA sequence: TGTGCCTCCTCCCTGACTAGCGGGAGATCAGATACGCAGTATTTT. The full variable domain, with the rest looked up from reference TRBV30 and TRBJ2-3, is SQTIHQWPATLVQPVGSPLSLECTVEGTSNPNLYWYRQAAGRGLQLLFYSVGIGQISSEVPQNLSASRPQDRQFILSSKKLLLSDSGFYLCASSLTSGRSDTQYFGPGTRLTVL.

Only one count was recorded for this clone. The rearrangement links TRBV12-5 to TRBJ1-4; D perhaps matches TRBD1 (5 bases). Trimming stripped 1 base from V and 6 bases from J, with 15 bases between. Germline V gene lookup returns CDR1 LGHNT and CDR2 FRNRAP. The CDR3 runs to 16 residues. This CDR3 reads CASGLARAGGDEKLFF. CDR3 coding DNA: TGTGCTAGTGGTTTGGCCCGGGCGGGGGGGGATGAAAAACTGTTTTTT.

The CDR3: CASSRASSYEQYF. The CDR3 nucleotides are TGTGCCAGCTCCAGGGCGAGCTCCTACGAGCAGTACTTC. The chain couples TRBV9 to TRBJ2-7; D might be TRBD1 (5 bases). The CDR3 contains 13 residues. Trimming stripped 7 bases from V and 0 bases from J, with 11 bases between. In germline, CDR1 is SGDLS, CDR2 YYNGEE.

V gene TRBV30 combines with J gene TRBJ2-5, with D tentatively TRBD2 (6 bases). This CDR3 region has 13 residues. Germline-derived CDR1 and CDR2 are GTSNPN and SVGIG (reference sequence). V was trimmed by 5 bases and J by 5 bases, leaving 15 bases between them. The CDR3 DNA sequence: TGTGCCTGGGGGGGTCCCGGAGGGGAGACCCAGTACTTC. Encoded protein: CAWGGPGGETQYF.

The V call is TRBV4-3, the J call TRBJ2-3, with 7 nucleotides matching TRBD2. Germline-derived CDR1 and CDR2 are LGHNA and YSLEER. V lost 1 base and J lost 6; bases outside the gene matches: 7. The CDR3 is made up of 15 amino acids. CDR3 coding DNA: TGCGCCAGCAGCCAAGCCCGGGGGGTCTACGATACGCAGTATTTT. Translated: CASSQARGVYDTQYF.

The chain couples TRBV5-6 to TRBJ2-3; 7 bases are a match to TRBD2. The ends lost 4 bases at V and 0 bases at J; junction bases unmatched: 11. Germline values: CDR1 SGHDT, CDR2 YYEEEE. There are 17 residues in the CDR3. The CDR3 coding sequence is TGTGCCAGCAGCCCCGTTGGCGGGAGTCCTAGCACAGATACGCAGTATTTT. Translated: CASSPVGGSPSTDTQYF.

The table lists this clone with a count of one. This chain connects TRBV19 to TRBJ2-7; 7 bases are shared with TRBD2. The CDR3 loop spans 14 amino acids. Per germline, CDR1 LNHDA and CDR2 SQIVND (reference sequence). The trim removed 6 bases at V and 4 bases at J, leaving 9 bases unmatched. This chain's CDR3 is CASSRSSGRYEQYF. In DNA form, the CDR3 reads TGTGCCAGTAGCCGATCTAGCGGTCGTTACGAGCAGTACTTC.

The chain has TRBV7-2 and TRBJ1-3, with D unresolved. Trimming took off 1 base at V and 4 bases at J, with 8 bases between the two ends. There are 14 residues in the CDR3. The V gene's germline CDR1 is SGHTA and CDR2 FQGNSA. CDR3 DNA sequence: TGTGCCAGCAGCTTAGTCGCGGTCGGAAACACCATATATTTT. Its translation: CASSLVAVGNTIYF.

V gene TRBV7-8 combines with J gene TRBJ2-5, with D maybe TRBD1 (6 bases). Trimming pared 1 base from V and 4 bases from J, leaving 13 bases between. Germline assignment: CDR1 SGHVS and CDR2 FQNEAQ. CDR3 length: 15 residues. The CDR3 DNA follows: TGTGCCAGCAGCTTAGGAAGGGGGATGGGAGAGACCCAGTACTTC. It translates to CASSLGRGMGETQYF.

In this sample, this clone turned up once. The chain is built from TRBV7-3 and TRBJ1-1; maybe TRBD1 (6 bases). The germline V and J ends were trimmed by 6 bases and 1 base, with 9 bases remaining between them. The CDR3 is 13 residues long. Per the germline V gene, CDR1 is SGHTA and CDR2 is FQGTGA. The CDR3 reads CASSQDRNTEAFF. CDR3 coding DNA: TGTGCCAGCAGTCAGGACAGGAACACTGAAGCTTTCTTT.

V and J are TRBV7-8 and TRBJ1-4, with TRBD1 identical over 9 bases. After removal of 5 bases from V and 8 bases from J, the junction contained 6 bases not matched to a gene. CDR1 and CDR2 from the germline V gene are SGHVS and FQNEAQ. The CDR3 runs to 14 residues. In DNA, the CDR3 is TGTGCCAGCAGCACGACAGGGGGGAGAGAAAAACTGTTTTTT. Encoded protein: CASSTTGGREKLFF. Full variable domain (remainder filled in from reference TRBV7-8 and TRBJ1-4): GAGVSQSPRYKVAKRGQDVALRCDPISGHVSLFWYQQALGQGPEFLTYFQNEAQLDKSGLPSDRFFAERPEGSVSTLKIQRTQQEDSAVYLCASSTTGGREKLFFGSGTQLSVL.

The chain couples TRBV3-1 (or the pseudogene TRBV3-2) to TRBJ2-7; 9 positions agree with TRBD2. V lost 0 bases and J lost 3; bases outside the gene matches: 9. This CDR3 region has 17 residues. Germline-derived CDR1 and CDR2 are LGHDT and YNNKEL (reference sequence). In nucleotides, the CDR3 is TGTGCCAGCAGCCAAGAGCGTGTTAGGCGGGAGGGCTACGAGCAGTACTTC. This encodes CASSQERVRREGYEQYF.

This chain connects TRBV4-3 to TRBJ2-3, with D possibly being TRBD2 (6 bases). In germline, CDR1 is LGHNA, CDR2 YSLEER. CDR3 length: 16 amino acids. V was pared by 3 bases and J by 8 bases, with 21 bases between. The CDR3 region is CASSQTMRGLPGTQYF. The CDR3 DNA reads TGCGCCAGCAGCCAGACGATGAGGGGACTTCCAGGTACGCAGTATTTT.